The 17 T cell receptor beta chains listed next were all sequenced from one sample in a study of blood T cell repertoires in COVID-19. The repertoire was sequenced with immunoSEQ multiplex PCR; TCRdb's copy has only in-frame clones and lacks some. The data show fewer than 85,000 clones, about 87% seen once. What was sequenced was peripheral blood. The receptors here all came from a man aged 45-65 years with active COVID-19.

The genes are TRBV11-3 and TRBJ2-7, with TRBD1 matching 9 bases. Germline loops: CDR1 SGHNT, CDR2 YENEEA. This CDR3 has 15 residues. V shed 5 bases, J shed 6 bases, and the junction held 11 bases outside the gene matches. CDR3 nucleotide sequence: TGTGCCAGCAGCCGAAACCGGGACAGGGTAACCGAGCAGTACTTC. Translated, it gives CASSRNRDRVTEQYF.

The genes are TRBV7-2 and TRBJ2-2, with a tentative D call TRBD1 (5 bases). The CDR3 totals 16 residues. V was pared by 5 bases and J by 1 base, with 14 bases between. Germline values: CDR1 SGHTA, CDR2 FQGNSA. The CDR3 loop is CASSTRQRENTGELFF. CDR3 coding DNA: TGTGCCAGCAGCACAAGACAGAGAGAGAACACCGGGGAGCTGTTTTTT.

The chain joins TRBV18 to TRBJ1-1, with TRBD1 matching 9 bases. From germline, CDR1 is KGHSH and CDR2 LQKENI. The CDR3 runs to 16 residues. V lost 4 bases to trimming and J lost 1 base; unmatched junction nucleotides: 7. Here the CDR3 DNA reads TGTGCCAGCTCACAGGGACAGGGAAGAGGGAACACTGAAGCTTTCTTT. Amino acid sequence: CASSQGQGRGNTEAFF.

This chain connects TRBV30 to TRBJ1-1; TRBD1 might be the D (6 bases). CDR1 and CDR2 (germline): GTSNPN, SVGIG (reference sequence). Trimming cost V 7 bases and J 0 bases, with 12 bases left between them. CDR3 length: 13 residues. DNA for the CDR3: TGTGCCTTACGGGGGGGCGTGAACACTGAAGCTTTCTTT. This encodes CALRGGVNTEAFF.

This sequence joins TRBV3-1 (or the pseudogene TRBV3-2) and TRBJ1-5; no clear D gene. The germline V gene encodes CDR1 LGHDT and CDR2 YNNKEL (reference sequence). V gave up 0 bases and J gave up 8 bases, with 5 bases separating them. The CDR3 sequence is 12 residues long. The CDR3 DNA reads TGTGCCAGCAGCCAAGACGGGGAGCCCCAGCATTTT. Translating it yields CASSQDGEPQHF.

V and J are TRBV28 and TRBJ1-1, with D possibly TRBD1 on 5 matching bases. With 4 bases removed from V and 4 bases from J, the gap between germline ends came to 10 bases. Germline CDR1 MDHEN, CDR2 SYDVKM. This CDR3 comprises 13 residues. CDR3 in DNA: TGTGCCAGCAGTTATGTAGGGGCCACTGAAGCTTTCTTT. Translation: CASSYVGATEAFF.

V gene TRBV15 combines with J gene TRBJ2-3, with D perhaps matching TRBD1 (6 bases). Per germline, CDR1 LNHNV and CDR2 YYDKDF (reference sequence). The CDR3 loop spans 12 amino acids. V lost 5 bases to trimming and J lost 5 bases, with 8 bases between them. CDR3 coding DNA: TGTGCCACCAGCCAACAGGGAGATACGCAGTATTTT. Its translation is CATSQQGDTQYF.

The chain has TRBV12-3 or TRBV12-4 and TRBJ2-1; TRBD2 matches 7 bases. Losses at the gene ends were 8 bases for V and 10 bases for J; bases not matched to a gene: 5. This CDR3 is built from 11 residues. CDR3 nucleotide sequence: TGTGCCAGCCATTCGGGAGGAGAGCAGTTCTTC. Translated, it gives CASHSGGEQFF.

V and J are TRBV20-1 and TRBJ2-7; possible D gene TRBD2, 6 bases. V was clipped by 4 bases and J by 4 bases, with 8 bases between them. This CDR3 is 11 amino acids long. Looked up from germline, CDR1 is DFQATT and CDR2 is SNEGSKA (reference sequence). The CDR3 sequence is CSATGGYEQYF. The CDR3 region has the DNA TGCAGTGCTACAGGAGGGTACGAGCAGTACTTC.

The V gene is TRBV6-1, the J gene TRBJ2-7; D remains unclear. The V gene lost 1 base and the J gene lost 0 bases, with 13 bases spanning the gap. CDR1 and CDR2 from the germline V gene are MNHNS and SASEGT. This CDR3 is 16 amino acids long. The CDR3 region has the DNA TGTGCCAGCAGTGAAGTGCGGTTCACCCACTCCTACGAGCAGTACTTC. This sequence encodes CASSEVRFTHSYEQYF.

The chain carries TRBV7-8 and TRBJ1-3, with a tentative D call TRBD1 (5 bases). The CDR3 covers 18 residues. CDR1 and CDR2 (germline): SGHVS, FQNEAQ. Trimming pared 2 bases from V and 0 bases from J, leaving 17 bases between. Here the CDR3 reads CASSLLLRGHTSGNTIYF. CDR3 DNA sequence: TGTGCCAGCAGCTTATTATTGAGAGGACATACCTCTGGAAACACCATATATTTT.

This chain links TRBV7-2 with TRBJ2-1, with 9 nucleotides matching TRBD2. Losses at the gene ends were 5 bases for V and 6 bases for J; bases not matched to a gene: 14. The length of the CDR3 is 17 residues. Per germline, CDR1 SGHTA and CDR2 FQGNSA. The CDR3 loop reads CASSPQRGSGGSNEQFF. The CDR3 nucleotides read TGTGCCAGCAGCCCCCAAAGGGGTAGCGGGGGTTCCAATGAGCAGTTCTTC.

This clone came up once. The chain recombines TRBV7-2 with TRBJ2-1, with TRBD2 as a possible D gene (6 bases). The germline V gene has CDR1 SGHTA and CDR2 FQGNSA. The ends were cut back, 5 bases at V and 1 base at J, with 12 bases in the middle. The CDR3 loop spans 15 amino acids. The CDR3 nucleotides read TGTGCCAGCAGCCCCGGGACTTTTTCCTACAATGAGCAGTTCTTC. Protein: CASSPGTFSYNEQFF.

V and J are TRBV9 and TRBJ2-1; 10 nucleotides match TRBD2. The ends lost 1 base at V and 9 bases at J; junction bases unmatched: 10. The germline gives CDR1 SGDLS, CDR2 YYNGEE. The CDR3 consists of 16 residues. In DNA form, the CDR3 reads TGTGCCAGCAGCGTAACCCAAGGGGTAGCGGGAGGTGAGCAGTTCTTC. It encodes CASSVTQGVAGGEQFF. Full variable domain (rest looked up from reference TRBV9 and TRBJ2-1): DSGVTQTPKHLITATGQRVTLRCSPRSGDLSVYWYQQSLDQGLQFLIQYYNGEERAKGNILERFSAQQFPDLHSELNLSSLELGDSALYFCASSVTQGVAGGEQFFGPGTRLTVL.

The CDR3 DNA follows: TGTGCCAGCAGTTCCCCGGGCAGGGGGTCTGGCTACACCTTC. Its protein product is CASSSPGRGSGYTF. This chain joins TRBV27 and TRBJ1-2, with TRBD1 matching over 7 bases. CDR1 is MNHEY and CDR2 is SMNVEV in the germline V gene (reference sequence). With V trimmed by 4 bases and J by 7 bases, 9 bases remained unmatched. CDR3 length: 14 residues.

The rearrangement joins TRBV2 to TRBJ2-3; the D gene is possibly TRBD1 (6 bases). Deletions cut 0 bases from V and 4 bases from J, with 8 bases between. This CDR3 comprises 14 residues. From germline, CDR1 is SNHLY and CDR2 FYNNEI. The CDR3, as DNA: TGTGCCAGCAGTGAAGCAGACAGGCCAGATACGCAGTATTTT. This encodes CASSEADRPDTQYF.

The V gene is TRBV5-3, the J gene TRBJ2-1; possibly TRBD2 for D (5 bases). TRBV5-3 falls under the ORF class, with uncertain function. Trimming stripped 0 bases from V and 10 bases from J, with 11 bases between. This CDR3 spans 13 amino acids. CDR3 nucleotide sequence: TGTGCCAGAAGCTTGGGTAGCGCCATCGAGCAGTTCTTC. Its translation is CARSLGSAIEQFF.